Following are 17 T cell receptor beta chains from one sample sequenced in a study of blood T cell repertoires in COVID-19. Sequencing was performed with immunoSEQ multiplex PCR; in TCRdb, only in-frame clones are kept and a portion is missing. The sample lists 210,000 or so clones; about 84% were seen once. Sample: PBMCs or T cells enriched from blood (not recorded which). These receptors came from a man aged 25 to 40 with acute COVID-19.

V and J are TRBV7-9 and TRBJ2-3; 9 bases agree with TRBD1. Germline V CDR1 and CDR2: SEHNR, FQNEAQ (reference sequence). After removal of 3 bases from V and 3 bases from J, the junction contained 4 bases not matched to a gene. The CDR3 is made up of 15 amino acids. CDR3 DNA: TGTGCCAGCAGCTTTCCGGGACAGGGTACAGATACGCAGTATTTT. Protein: CASSFPGQGTDTQYF. Combining the CDR3 with reference TRBV7-9 and TRBJ2-3 gives the whole variable domain DTGVSQNPRHKITKRGQNVTFRCDPISEHNRLYWYRQTLGQGPEFLTYFQNEAQLEKSRLLSDRFSAERPKGSFSTLEIQRTEQGDSAMYLCASSFPGQGTDTQYFGPGTRLTVL.

This rearrangement joins TRBV12-5 to TRBJ2-5; 12 bases line up with TRBD2. Germline values: CDR1 LGHNT, CDR2 FRNRAP. Trimming removed 6 bases from V and 5 bases from J; junction bases left unmatched: 13. The length of the CDR3 is 17 residues. CDR3 residues: CASGYQRTSGVDETQYF. In nucleotides, the CDR3 is TGTGCTAGTGGCTACCAAAGGACTAGCGGGGTGGATGAGACCCAGTACTTC.

The genes are TRBV5-1 and TRBJ1-1; a possible D gene is TRBD1 (5 bases). The CDR3 loop spans 13 amino acids. CDR1 SGHRS and CDR2 YFSETQ come from the germline V gene. Trimming pared 0 bases from V and 7 bases from J, leaving 10 bases between. CDR3 sequence: CASSLAGRSEAFF. The CDR3 nucleotides read TGCGCCAGCAGCTTGGCAGGGCGAAGTGAAGCTTTCTTT. Full variable domain (outside the CDR3, taken from reference TRBV5-1 and TRBJ1-1): KAGVTQTPRYLIKTRGQQVTLSCSPISGHRSVSWYQQTPGQGLQFLFEYFSETQRNKGNFPGRFSGRQFSNSRSEMNVSTLELGDSALYLCASSLAGRSEAFFGQGTRLTVV.

The rearrangement uses TRBV18 and TRBJ2-3; TRBD2 agrees at 10 bases. Trimming took 3 bases from V and 1 from J; bases not matched to a gene: 4. The CDR3 has 16 amino acids. Germline lookup yields CDR1 KGHSH and CDR2 LQKENI. CDR3 amino acids: CASSPKLAGGTDTQYF. In nucleotides, the CDR3 is TGTGCCAGCTCACCGAAGCTAGCGGGAGGCACAGATACGCAGTATTTT. Using reference TRBV18 and TRBJ2-3 for the parts outside the CDR3, the full variable domain is NAGVMQNPRHLVRRRGQEARLRCSPMKGHSHVYWYRQLPEEGLKFMVYLQKENIIDESGMPKERFSAEFPKEGPSILRIQQVVRGDSAAYFCASSPKLAGGTDTQYFGPGTRLTVL.

This clone was seen only a few times. The chain is built from TRBV5-5 and TRBJ1-1; 7 nucleotides agree with TRBD1. This CDR3 is built from 15 residues. V shed 1 base, J shed 6 bases, and the junction held 9 bases outside the gene matches. Per germline, CDR1 SGHKS and CDR2 YYEKEE (reference sequence). Written as DNA, the CDR3 is TGTGCCAGCAGCTTGCTTCGACAGGGACCCCCTGAAGCTTTCTTT. Its protein is CASSLLRQGPPEAFF.

The chain links TRBV20-1 to TRBJ2-1, with TRBD2 matching 11 bases. V dropped 3 bases and J dropped 9; count of bases not matched to a gene: 10. The germline gives CDR1 DFQATT, CDR2 SNEGSKA (reference sequence). CDR3 length: 15 amino acids. The CDR3 is CSASPTSGGFGEQFF. The CDR3, as DNA: TGCAGTGCTAGTCCCACTAGCGGGGGTTTCGGTGAGCAGTTCTTC.

V is TRBV5-1 and J is TRBJ1-1; D is ambiguous. In germline, CDR1 is SGHRS, CDR2 YFSETQ. V lost 2 bases to trimming and J lost 1 base, with 9 bases between them. The CDR3 has 14 amino acids. The DNA of the CDR3 is TGCGCCAGCAGCTTCCCCGAGGGGAACACTGAAGCTTTCTTT. Translation gives CASSFPEGNTEAFF.

The chain uses TRBV19 and TRBJ2-3; a possible D gene is TRBD2 (6 bases). Germline lookup yields CDR1 LNHDA and CDR2 SQIVND (reference sequence). V was shortened by 5 bases and J by 0 bases, with 12 bases between the two germline ends. The CDR3 contains 15 residues. The CDR3, as DNA: TGTGCCAGTAGTCCAAAGACTAGTAGCACAGATACGCAGTATTTT. Amino acids: CASSPKTSSTDTQYF.

The gene calls are TRBV6-2 or TRBV6-3 and TRBJ1-6; 7 nucleotides agree with TRBD1. V shed 2 bases and J 15 bases; nucleotides not matched to a gene: 4. The CDR3 totals 12 residues. The germline V gene has CDR1 MNHEY and CDR2 SVGEGT. The CDR3 DNA follows: TGTGCCAGCAGTTACAGGGGGCTCGGCCTCCACTTT. It is translated as CASSYRGLGLHF.

The J gene is TRBJ2-3, the V gene TRBV3-1 (or the pseudogene TRBV3-2); 8 bases fit TRBD2. This CDR3 is built from 17 residues. The V gene's germline CDR1 is LGHDT and CDR2 YNNKEL (reference sequence). V shed 0 bases, J shed 2 bases, and the junction held 7 bases outside the gene matches. The CDR3 region has the DNA TGTGCCAGCAGCCAAGAATCGGCTAGCGGGCTCACAGATACGCAGTATTTT. Translated: CASSQESASGLTDTQYF.

The chain employs TRBV6-1 and TRBJ1-6; the D is unclear. V shed 3 bases and J shed 9 bases, with 24 bases lying between them. CDR1 MNHNS and CDR2 SASEGT come from the germline V gene. This CDR3 has 18 residues. The CDR3 is CASSERIGGGSLFSPLHF. The DNA for the CDR3 is TGTGCCAGCAGTGAGAGAATCGGCGGCGGAAGTCTGTTTTCACCCCTCCACTTT.

This chain joins TRBV28 and TRBJ2-3; 9 nucleotides match TRBD1. The CDR3 extends over 15 amino acids. CDR1 is MDHEN, CDR2 SYDVKM, per germline. The V gene end was trimmed by 4 bases and the J gene end by 6 bases; junction bases not matched to a gene: 8. DNA of the CDR3: TGTGCCAGCAGTTCACCGGGACAGGGTCAGGATACGCAGTATTTT. It encodes CASSSPGQGQDTQYF. The variable domain in full, completed from reference TRBV28 and TRBJ2-3, reads DVKVTQSSRYLVKRTGEKVFLECVQDMDHENMFWYRQDPGLGLRLIYFSYDVKMKEKGDIPEGYSVSREKKERFSLILESASTNQTSMYLCASSSPGQGQDTQYFGPGTRLTVL.

The chain couples TRBV5-4 to TRBJ2-7, with a tentative D call TRBD1 (5 bases). V lost 0 bases, J lost 3 bases, and 16 bases lay in between. Germline CDR1 SGHNT, CDR2 YYREEE (reference sequence). The CDR3 sequence is 16 residues long. The CDR3 nucleotides read TGTGCCAGCAGCTTGGGAACTGGGAAGGGGTACTACGAGCAGTACTTC. Its protein product is CASSLGTGKGYYEQYF.

This clone came up once. This sequence joins TRBV28 and TRBJ1-5; 8 bases agree with TRBD1. The length of the CDR3 is 14 residues. From germline, CDR1 is MDHEN and CDR2 SYDVKM. V dropped 6 bases and J dropped 6; count of bases not matched to a gene: 7. CDR3 bases: TGTGCCAGCAGCCCCGGACAGGGTACTCAGCCCCAGCATTTT. Protein sequence: CASSPGQGTQPQHF.

CDR3 in amino acids: CASSTSQPSSYGYTF. The CDR3, as DNA: TGTGCCAGTAGTACCTCACAGCCGAGTTCCTATGGCTACACCTTC. The chain uses TRBV19 and TRBJ1-2; D gene unclear. CDR3 length: 15 amino acids. V lost 4 bases to trimming and J lost 4 bases, with 16 bases between them. Germline CDR1 is LNHDA and CDR2 is SQIVND (reference sequence).

This chain links TRBV11-2 with TRBJ2-7; unclear D gene. V was cut by 5 bases and J by 2 bases, with 7 bases left in between. The CDR3 totals 12 residues. Germline CDR1 and CDR2: SGHAT and FQNNGV. The CDR3 bases are TGTGCCAGCAGCCAATTCCCCTACGAGCAGTACTTC. Protein product: CASSQFPYEQYF.

This rearrangement joins TRBV7-7 to TRBJ1-3, with D unclear. Germline V gives CDR1 SSHAT, CDR2 FNYEAQ (reference sequence). Trimming took off 5 bases at V and 4 bases at J, with 9 bases between the two ends. CDR3 length: 13 residues. As DNA, the CDR3 is TGTGCCAGCAGCCTATCGGAGGGAAACACCATATATTTT. As protein: CASSLSEGNTIYF.